The 19 T cell receptor beta chains reported below all come from one sample, sequenced in a study of T cells after yellow fever vaccination. Each CDR3 protein gets one entry after TCRdb re-called the 5' RACE reads with MiXCR. This sample has about 68,000 distinct CDR3 sequences, with about 7% found just once. Sample: CD8+ T cells sorted from PBMCs, taken approximately 47 days after the first yellow fever vaccination. The receptor set was obtained from a man between 18 and 29 years old who received the YFV17D yellow fever vaccine.

This clonotype was observed many times. In DNA, the CDR3 is TGTGCCAGCAGTGCGACTAGCGGGGGCACCGGGGAGCTGTTTTTT. Translated: CASSATSGGTGELFF. The V call is TRBV27, the J call TRBJ2-2, with 12 bases aligning to TRBD2. This CDR3 spans 15 amino acids. V gave up 5 bases and J gave up 4 bases; unmatched junction bases: 2. Germline lookup yields CDR1 MNHEY and CDR2 SMNVEV (reference sequence).

This clonotype has at least ten counts. The DNA of the CDR3 is TGTGCCAGCTCAACCGGGGCAGGGAGTTACGAGCAGTACTTC. This gives the protein CASSTGAGSYEQYF. The chain links TRBV27 to TRBJ2-7; possibly TRBD1 or TRBD2 for D (5 bases each). The CDR3 length is 14 residues. The ends were cut back, 8 bases at V and 4 bases at J, with 18 bases in the middle. Germline CDR1 and CDR2: MNHEY and SMNVEV (reference sequence).

This clonotype occurred many times. The rearrangement uses TRBV6-2 or TRBV6-3 and TRBJ2-3; D gene unclear. Germline V CDR1 and CDR2: MNHEY, SVGEGT. CDR3 length equals 13 residues. The V gene lost 4 bases and the J gene lost 6 bases, with 11 bases spanning the gap. CDR3 protein: CASSSNEADTQYF. The CDR3 region has the DNA TGTGCCAGCAGTTCCAATGAGGCCGATACGCAGTATTTT.

This clonotype was seen at least ten times. This sequence joins TRBV7-3 and TRBJ2-2; TRBD2 might be the D (7 bases). Looked up from germline, CDR1 is SGHTA and CDR2 is FQGTGA. Trimming took 1 base from V and 7 from J, leaving 16 bases between them. CDR3 length equals 16 residues. In DNA, the CDR3 is TGTGCCAGCAGCTTAATCCGGGGGGCGAGGAGCGGGGAGCTGTTTTTT. Its translation is CASSLIRGARSGELFF. The full variable domain, rest sourced from reference TRBV7-3 and TRBJ2-2, is GAGVSQTPSNKVTEKGKYVELRCDPISGHTALYWYRQSLGQGPEFLIYFQGTGAADDSGLPNDRFFAVRPEGSVSTLKIQRTERGDSAVYLCASSLIRGARSGELFFGEGSRLTVL.

As regards this clonotype: Being one base from a much bigger clone, this may be a read error. V is TRBV6-2 or TRBV6-3 and J is TRBJ2-3, with D perhaps matching TRBD2 (7 bases). Germline CDR1 and CDR2: MNHEY and SVGEGT. This CDR3 has 15 amino acids. DNA for the CDR3: TGTGTCAGCAGCCTACGGGGGGCCGGGGCAGATACGCAGTATTTT. Its protein product is CVSSLRGAGADTQYF.

This clonotype was detected a few times. Here the CDR3 reads CASSSQGSYNEQFF. CDR3 in DNA: TGTGCCAGTAGTTCACAGGGTTCCTACAATGAGCAGTTCTTC. V and J are TRBV19 and TRBJ2-1, with a tentative D call TRBD1 (6 bases). In germline, CDR1 is LNHDA, CDR2 SQIVND (reference sequence). This CDR3 region has 14 residues. The germline V and J ends were trimmed by 5 bases and 1 base, with 9 bases remaining between them.

This clonotype has a count of ten or more. This rearrangement joins TRBV5-5 to TRBJ2-3; 10 bases fit TRBD1. V gave up 3 bases and J gave up 2 bases; unmatched junction bases: 6. The CDR3 contains 16 residues. Germline CDR1 SGHKS, CDR2 YYEKEE (reference sequence). In nucleotides, the CDR3 is TGTGCCAGCAGCTCTCGGACAGGGGGGATCACAGATACGCAGTATTTT. As protein: CASSSRTGGITDTQYF.

This clonotype has more than one count but fewer than ten. The CDR3 sequence: CASSARDRGGVETQYF. Written as DNA, the CDR3 is TGTGCCAGCAGTGCCCGGGACAGGGGTGGGGTAGAGACCCAGTACTTC. V and J are TRBV12-3 or TRBV12-4 and TRBJ2-5; TRBD1 matches 10 bases. The J segment lost 4 bases and the V segment lost 5 bases, leaving 10 bases of the junction unmatched. This CDR3 has 16 amino acids.

This clonotype has a count of ten or more. CDR3 in DNA: TGTGCCAGCAGTCCCCAAACAGGGGGCTACGAGCAGTACTTC. It translates to CASSPQTGGYEQYF. The J gene is TRBJ2-7, the V gene TRBV6-5; 8 bases are shared with TRBD1. The trim removed 5 bases at V and 3 bases at J, leaving 6 bases unmatched. The CDR3 runs 14 residues. Germline V gives CDR1 MNHEY, CDR2 SVGAGI.

This clonotype was picked up many times. The rearrangement uses TRBV9 and TRBJ2-2, with D maybe TRBD1 (5 bases). The germline V gene encodes CDR1 SGDLS and CDR2 YYNGEE. The CDR3 extends over 15 amino acids. Trimming removed 4 bases at V and 1 base at J, with 11 bases between. The CDR3 reads CASSPHQGNTGELFF. DNA for the CDR3: TGTGCCAGCAGCCCACACCAGGGGAACACCGGGGAGCTGTTTTTT.

There are many counts of this clonotype. V is TRBV4-1 and J is TRBJ2-1, with TRBD1 matching over 8 bases. CDR1 and CDR2 from the germline V gene are MGHRA and YSYEKL. The CDR3 has 15 amino acids. V dropped 0 bases and J dropped 3; count of bases not matched to a gene: 1. The CDR3: CASSQEDRDYNEQFF. Written as DNA, the CDR3 is TGCGCCAGCAGCCAAGAGGACAGGGACTACAATGAGCAGTTCTTC.

In this sample, this clonotype turned up many times. The chain combines TRBV5-1 with TRBJ2-7, with a tentative D call TRBD1 (6 bases). V was cut by 0 bases and J by 4 bases, with 17 bases left in between. The germline gives CDR1 SGHRS, CDR2 YFSETQ. This CDR3 spans 16 amino acids. CDR3 coding DNA: TGCGCCAGCAGCTTGGCAGGGGCACATGATCTTTACGAGCAGTACTTC. Translating gives CASSLAGAHDLYEQYF.

This clonotype was seen ten or more times. This chain joins TRBV14 and TRBJ1-1; D uncertain. The length of the CDR3 is 14 residues. The ends were cut back, 4 bases at V and 1 base at J, with 10 bases in the middle. Germline V gene sequence: CDR1 SGHDN, CDR2 FVKESK. The DNA for the CDR3 is TGTGCCAGCAGCCCCCGCGGAGCGAACACTGAAGCTTTCTTT. Amino acid sequence: CASSPRGANTEAFF.

With respect to this clonotype: This clone may be a read error of a much larger clone one base away. This chain joins TRBV20-1 and TRBJ2-7; 7 bases align to TRBD1. Germline V gene sequence: CDR1 DFQATT, CDR2 SNEGSKA (reference sequence). Trimming took 5 bases from V and 2 from J; bases not matched to a gene: 9. This CDR3 spans 14 amino acids. The DNA of the CDR3 is TGCAGTGCTGTACAGACAGGGATTCCCTACGAGCAGTACTTC. Amino acids: CSAVQTGIPYEQYF.

This clonotype was counted ten times or more. The chain combines TRBV6-2 or TRBV6-3 with TRBJ2-2; the D is unclear. The CDR3 spans 11 residues. The ends were cut back, 7 bases at V and 4 bases at J, with 4 bases in the middle. The V gene's germline CDR1 is MNHEY and CDR2 SVGEGT. The CDR3, as DNA: TGTGCCAGCACCTCCACCGGGGAGCTGTTTTTT. This gives the protein CASTSTGELFF.

This clonotype has at least ten counts. The V call is TRBV6-2 or TRBV6-3, the J call TRBJ2-7; D ambiguous. This CDR3 contains 13 residues. Germline assignment: CDR1 MNHEY and CDR2 SVGEGT. V was pared by 6 bases and J by 4 bases, with 13 bases between. As DNA, the CDR3 is TGTGCCAGCAGCCTCGACAATTTATACGAGCAGTACGTC. Translation: CASSLDNLYEQYV.

The rearrangement links TRBV11-2 to TRBJ2-5; D gene uncertain. Deletions cut 5 bases from V and 5 bases from J, with 6 bases between. Germline CDR1 and CDR2: SGHAT and FQNNGV. The CDR3 consists of 11 residues. The CDR3 sequence is CASSHWETQYF. The CDR3 region has the DNA TGTGCCAGCAGCCACTGGGAGACCCAGTACTTC.

This clonotype occurred many times. The chain is built from TRBV29-1 and TRBJ2-7, with D possibly TRBD1 on 6 matching bases. This CDR3 comprises 13 residues. CDR1 is SQVTM, CDR2 ANQGSEA, per germline. Trimming cost V 7 bases and J 3 bases, with 16 bases left between them. The CDR3 coding sequence is TGCAGCGCTCTCACAGGGAATAGCTACGAGCAGTACTTC. Translated, it gives CSALTGNSYEQYF.

The sample holds a few counts of this clonotype. The chain is built from TRBV7-2 and TRBJ2-1; 7 bases are a match to TRBD2. The J segment lost 4 bases and the V segment lost 1 base, leaving 4 bases of the junction unmatched. Germline CDR1 and CDR2: SGHTA and FQGNSA. The CDR3 runs to 15 residues. This chain's CDR3 is CASSLVAGEYNEQFF. The CDR3 nucleotides are TGTGCCAGCAGCTTAGTGGCGGGGGAGTACAATGAGCAGTTCTTC.